The next 24 T cell receptor beta chains were all read from a single sample in a study of T cells after yellow fever vaccination. TCRdb reprocessed the 5' RACE reads via MiXCR and lists one record per CDR3 protein. This table holds 550,000 or so distinct CDR3 sequences, over 15% found once. The starting material was PBMCs, obtained 15 days after the yellow fever booster vaccination. The receptor source for this set is a man aged 25 to 40 who received the YFV17D yellow fever vaccine.

This clonotype was observed once. The chain couples TRBV7-8 to TRBJ2-1; D not certain. The V and J ends lost 2 bases and 8 bases respectively, with 16 bases between them. Germline loops: CDR1 SGHVS, CDR2 FQNEAQ. CDR3 length: 15 residues. In nucleotides, the CDR3 is TGTGCCAGCAGCTTATTGGGCCCAGGATCGGATGAGCAGTTCTTC. Amino acids: CASSLLGPGSDEQFF.

This clonotype was seen only a few times. The chain carries TRBV12-3 or TRBV12-4 and TRBJ2-7; the match to TRBD2 covers 8 bases. V lost 5 bases, J lost 7 bases, and 10 bases stayed unmatched. The CDR3 consists of 14 residues. CDR3 DNA sequence: TGTGCCAGCAGTCCCGGAACTAGCGGTGGAGAGCAGTACTTC. This gives the protein CASSPGTSGGEQYF.

The J gene is TRBJ2-7, the V gene TRBV7-2; D gene unclear. V dropped 4 bases and J dropped 4 bases, with 11 bases sitting between them. Germline V lookup: CDR1 SGHTA, CDR2 FQGNSA. This CDR3 contains 13 residues. DNA of the CDR3: TGTGCCAGCAGCTCACCAAACCTTTACGAGCAGTACTTC. Translating it yields CASSSPNLYEQYF.

The V and J genes are TRBV5-1 and TRBJ1-1, with D hard to call. This CDR3 spans 14 amino acids. Germline V gives CDR1 SGHRS, CDR2 YFSETQ. Trimming took off 0 bases at V and 1 base at J, with 7 bases between the two ends. CDR3 nucleotide sequence: TGCGCCAGCAGCTTGGCCTGGGGGAACACTGAAGCTTTCTTT. Amino acid sequence: CASSLAWGNTEAFF.

V usage is TRBV9 and J usage is TRBJ2-5, with 8 bases matching TRBD2. Germline V lookup: CDR1 SGDLS, CDR2 YYNGEE. The CDR3 extends over 14 amino acids. V shed 4 bases, J shed 7 bases, and the junction held 9 bases outside the gene matches. The CDR3 nucleotides are TGTGCCAGCAGCCCGGGGGGGCCAAAGGGGACCCAGTACTTC. This sequence encodes CASSPGGPKGTQYF.

This clonotype appeared once. This chain joins TRBV5-1 and TRBJ1-2; D is uncertain. Germline V gene sequence: CDR1 SGHRS, CDR2 YFSETQ. Trimming took 4 bases from V and 8 from J, leaving 12 bases between them. This CDR3 region has 12 residues. CDR3 protein: CASSKDGHGYTF. Here the CDR3 DNA reads TGCGCCAGCAGCAAGGACGGTCACGGCTACACCTTC.

The V and J genes are TRBV6-2 or TRBV6-3 and TRBJ2-7; no clear D. In germline, CDR1 is MNHEY, CDR2 SVGEGT. The CDR3 has 11 residues. Between the trimmed V and J ends, which lost 2 bases and 6 bases, there was a span of 5 bases. CDR3 region: CASSYPAEQYF. CDR3 nucleotides: TGTGCCAGCAGTTACCCCGCCGAGCAGTACTTC.

This rearrangement joins TRBV12-3 or TRBV12-4 to TRBJ1-2, with D perhaps matching TRBD1 (5 bases). This CDR3 comprises 14 residues. Trimming shortened V by 6 bases and J by 5 bases, and 16 bases separated the two germline ends. The CDR3 sequence is CASSPQGGTYGYTF. In DNA form, the CDR3 reads TGTGCCAGCAGCCCGCAGGGAGGGACGTATGGCTACACCTTC.

The rearrangement uses TRBV14 and TRBJ2-5; TRBD2 agrees at 8 bases. This CDR3 has 15 amino acids. J gave up 4 bases and V 2 bases, and 6 bases lay outside the gene matches. Germline loops: CDR1 SGHDN, CDR2 FVKESK. The CDR3 is CASSQPAGDGETQYF. In nucleotides, the CDR3 is TGTGCCAGCAGCCAACCAGCGGGAGATGGAGAGACCCAGTACTTC.

The rearrangement uses TRBV5-4 and TRBJ2-5, with D unclear. CDR3 length equals 15 residues. Germline assignment: CDR1 SGHNT and CDR2 YYREEE (reference sequence). Deletions cut 3 bases from V and 2 bases from J, with 14 bases between. CDR3 residues: CASSWPGRQQETQYF. DNA for the CDR3: TGTGCCAGCAGCTGGCCGGGCAGGCAACAAGAGACCCAGTACTTC.

This clonotype came up many times. This chain links TRBV7-9 with TRBJ2-7; D is ambiguous. The V and J ends lost 5 bases and 2 bases respectively, with 16 bases between them. CDR1 SEHNR and CDR2 FQNEAQ come from the germline V gene (reference sequence). The length of the CDR3 is 15 residues. CDR3 bases: TGTGCCAGCAGCCCCCTTGCACTCGCGGCCTACGAGCAGTACTTC. It is translated as CASSPLALAAYEQYF.

The rearrangement uses TRBV5-1 and TRBJ2-1; perhaps TRBD2 as D (6 bases). There are 12 residues in the CDR3. The V end lost 0 bases, the J end lost 13 bases, and 11 bases lay between the germline ends. CDR1 and CDR2 (germline): SGHRS, YFSETQ. The CDR3 bases are TGCGCCAGCAGCTTGGAACGGGAGAAACAGTTCTTC. Encoded protein: CASSLEREKQFF.

This clonotype was detected only a few times. This chain connects TRBV20-1 to TRBJ2-7; 9 nucleotides agree with TRBD1. Germline CDR1 and CDR2: DFQATT and SNEGSKA (reference sequence). Losses at the gene ends were 3 bases for V and 5 bases for J; bases not matched to a gene: 11. The CDR3 runs 15 residues. CDR3 bases: TGCAGTGCTAGCCGCTTAACAGGGGGCAATAACGAGCAGTACTTC. Translating it yields CSASRLTGGNNEQYF.

The V call is TRBV19, the J call TRBJ2-6; TRBD1 agrees at 7 bases. CDR3 length equals 14 residues. V shed 1 base, J shed 8 bases, and the junction held 2 bases outside the gene matches. Germline V CDR1 and CDR2: LNHDA, SQIVND (reference sequence). The CDR3 region is CASSIGQGPNVLTF. The CDR3 DNA reads as TGTGCCAGTAGTATAGGACAGGGCCCCAACGTCCTGACTTTC.

The chain carries TRBV10-2 and TRBJ2-1; either TRBD1 or TRBD2 may fit D (5 bases each). The CDR3 runs 12 residues. Germline V lookup: CDR1 WSHSY, CDR2 SAAADI. Trimming took 9 bases from V and 3 from J, leaving 9 bases between them. The CDR3 spells CASSGLYNEQFF. The CDR3 DNA reads as TGCGCCAGTTCGGGGCTCTACAATGAGCAGTTCTTC.

The rearrangement links TRBV12-3 or TRBV12-4 to TRBJ1-1; no firm D call. V shed 1 base and J shed 10 bases, with 10 bases lying between them. This CDR3 region has 12 residues. The CDR3 coding sequence is TGTGCCAGCAGTTTAGTAGCCGTTGCAGCTTTCTTT. It specifies CASSLVAVAAFF.

The V and J genes are TRBV12-3 or TRBV12-4 and TRBJ2-1; D is ambiguous. The CDR3 covers 14 residues. Trimming took 1 base from V and 1 from J, leaving 5 bases between them. The DNA for the CDR3 is TGTGCCAGCAGTTTAGGGTTATCCTACAATGAGCAGTTCTTC. Translating gives CASSLGLSYNEQFF.

This clonotype has a handful of counts. V usage is TRBV27 and J usage is TRBJ2-7, with D perhaps matching TRBD1 or TRBD2 (5 bases each). This CDR3 has 17 residues. Germline-derived CDR1 and CDR2 are MNHEY and SMNVEV (reference sequence). The germline V and J ends were trimmed by 6 bases and 6 bases, with 27 bases remaining between them. DNA for the CDR3: TGTGCCAGCAGCTTACTCAATCCGGGGCCCGAAATAGGCGAGCAGTACTTC. Translating it yields CASSLLNPGPEIGEQYF.

The chain is built from TRBV28 and TRBJ1-2, with D uncertain. Trimming took 6 bases from V and 6 from J, leaving 20 bases between them. Germline lookup yields CDR1 MDHEN and CDR2 SYDVKM. This CDR3 contains 15 residues. The CDR3 sequence: CASRSSPRRVDGYTF. The CDR3 DNA sequence: TGTGCCAGCAGAAGTTCTCCCCGGAGGGTTGATGGCTACACCTTC.

The CDR3: CASWDYGYTF. CDR3 nucleotides: TGTGCCAGCTGGGATTATGGCTACACCTTC. This chain uses TRBV6-2 or TRBV6-3 with TRBJ1-2; D gene unclear. In germline, CDR1 is MNHEY, CDR2 SVGEGT. Trimming stripped 8 bases from V and 5 bases from J, with 6 bases between. This CDR3 is 10 amino acids long.

The CDR3 loop is CASSRSGLAGDEQYF. The CDR3 DNA sequence: TGCGCCAGCAGCCGGTCGGGACTAGCGGGAGACGAGCAGTACTTC. The chain has TRBV4-3 and TRBJ2-7, with 14 bases matching TRBD2. Germline lookup yields CDR1 LGHNA and CDR2 YSLEER. CDR3 size: 15 residues. Losses at the gene ends were 4 bases for V and 5 bases for J; bases not matched to a gene: 4.

This clonotype was observed at least ten times. The V gene is TRBV7-8, the J gene TRBJ1-1; D is uncertain. The germline V gene has CDR1 SGHVS and CDR2 FQNEAQ. The CDR3 totals 13 residues. V lost 5 bases to trimming and J lost 0 bases, with 7 bases between them. This chain's CDR3 is CASSRGMNTEAFF. The CDR3 DNA is TGTGCCAGCAGCCGGGGTATGAACACTGAAGCTTTCTTT.

This clonotype was recorded a few times. This sequence joins TRBV5-3 and TRBJ2-1; weak D call: TRBD1 (6 bases). TRBV5-3 carries the ORF label, with uncertain function. Trimming pared 5 bases from V and 3 bases from J, leaving 15 bases between. The CDR3 is 15 residues long. The CDR3 protein is CARSMGQSSYNEQFF. The DNA for the CDR3 is TGTGCCAGAAGTATGGGACAATCAAGCTACAATGAGCAGTTCTTC.

V is TRBV6-5 and J is TRBJ2-1, with D possibly being TRBD2 (6 bases). Germline CDR1 MNHEY, CDR2 SVGAGI. This CDR3 spans 15 amino acids. V lost 6 bases and J 1 base, leaving 13 bases between the germline ends. As DNA, the CDR3 is TGTGCCAGCAGCTACGCTCTAGCGTCCTACAATGAGCAGTTCTTC. Its translation is CASSYALASYNEQFF.